This T cell receptor beta chain was retrieved from a study of T cells expressing NK-cell markers (dated by TCRdb to 2019 to 2021). About the study as a whole: In sorted CD3+CD56+NKG2C+, CD3+CD56+NKG2C- and CD3+CD56-NKG2C+ T-cell subsets from several donors, TCR beta-chain repertoires were profiled. Among the eight sequenced donors, only one was HCMV-seronegative, while the other seven were HCMV-seropositive. All eight donors whose samples were sequenced were randomly selected healthy volunteers, three of them men and five women. The libraries were sequenced on Illumina HiSeq 2000/2500, MiSeq or NextSeq, producing 2 x 150 bp reads. Study-level results and caveats: For several donors, the dominant CD3+CD56+NKG2C+ clonotypes were among the top 10 CD8+ clonotypes and accounted for roughly 1.0-7.5% of CD8+ T cells. Whether the expanded NKG2C-expressing T cell clones were specific for HCMV antigens was left unclear. Those dominant clonotypes were again the most abundant among CD3+CD56-NKG2C+ cells in several donors, at roughly 25-60.1%.

As regards this clonotype: The clone's antigen remains unknown.

For sequencing, an Illumina HiSeq 2000 was employed. TCR beta cDNA libraries were prepared using 5'RACE template switching, which introduced a universal primer site and unique molecular identifiers. cDNA synthesis was primed from the TCR beta constant segment and was followed by two successive PCR amplification steps. The study's processing was this. MIGEC was used to demultiplex reads and group the reads by UMI, and MiTCR was used to assemble and quantify clonotypes. To exclude erroneous sequences, only TCR cDNA sequences supported by at least two reads were retained. Downstream repertoire analysis used the tcR package, and clonotypes were matched across fractions by CDR3 nucleotide sequence plus V segment. Antigen specificity was annotated against VDJdb with VDJmatch, allowing one amino acid substitution in CDR3. The reads went through TCRdb reprocessing, and each CDR3 protein sequence gets one entry with no DNA. The authors' filters were not applied to this entry. This specimen's table enumerates approximately 460,000 distinct CDR3 sequences. Of the sample, 7.3% is held by the ten largest clones.

HCMV serostatus was determined by detecting HCMV-specific IgG in serum with a commercial ELISA kit. Peripheral blood mononuclear cells were isolated from blood by Ficoll density gradient centrifugation. CDR1 SGHRS and CDR2 YFSETQ are derived from the germline V gene. The CDR3 measures 18 amino acids from cysteine to phenylalanine. No DNA is given. This TCR derives from a woman aged 18 to 75 in good health. The chain uses TRBV5-1 and TRBJ2-1; there is no DNA to check the TCRdb D call of TRBD1. Source material: blood T cells: a sorted CD56 or NKG2C T cell subset, CD4+ or CD8+ T cells, or bulk PBMC T cells (not recorded which). The CDR3 region has the sequence CASSSPDPGLSSYNEQFF.